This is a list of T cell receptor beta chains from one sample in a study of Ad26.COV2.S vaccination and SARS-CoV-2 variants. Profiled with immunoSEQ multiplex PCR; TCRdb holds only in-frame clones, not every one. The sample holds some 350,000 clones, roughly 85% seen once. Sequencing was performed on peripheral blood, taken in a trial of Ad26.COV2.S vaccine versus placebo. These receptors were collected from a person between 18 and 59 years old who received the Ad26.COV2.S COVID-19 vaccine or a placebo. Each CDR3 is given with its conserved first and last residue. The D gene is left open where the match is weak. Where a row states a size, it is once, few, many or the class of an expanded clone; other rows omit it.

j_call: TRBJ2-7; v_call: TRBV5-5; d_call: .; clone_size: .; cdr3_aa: CASLGEAPYEQYF; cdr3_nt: TGTGCCAGCCTGGGAGAGGCCCCCTACGAGCAGTACTTC
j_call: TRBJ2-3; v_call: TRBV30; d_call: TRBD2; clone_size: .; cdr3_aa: CAWSNGGADTQYF; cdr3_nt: TGTGCCTGGAGTAACGGGGGGGCGGATACGCAGTATTTT
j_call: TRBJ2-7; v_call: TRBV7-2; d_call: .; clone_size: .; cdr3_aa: CASSLGLGGGEQYF; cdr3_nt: TGTGCCAGCAGCTTGGGGCTCGGGGGAGGCGAGCAGTACTTC
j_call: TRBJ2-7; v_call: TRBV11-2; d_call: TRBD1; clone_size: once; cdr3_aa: CASSRGPSYEQYF; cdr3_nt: TGTGCCAGCAGCAGGGGGCCTTCCTACGAGCAGTACTTC
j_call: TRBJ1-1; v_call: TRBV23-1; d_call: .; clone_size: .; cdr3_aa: CASGRTGKVALSEAFF; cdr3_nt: TGCGCCAGCGGTAGAACAGGGAAAGTGGCCTTGTCTGAAGCTTTCTTT
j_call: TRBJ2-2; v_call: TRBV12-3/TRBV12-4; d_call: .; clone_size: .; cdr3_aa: CASSLLVPGELFF; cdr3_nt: TGTGCCAGCAGTTTACTAGTCCCCGGGGAGCTGTTTTTT
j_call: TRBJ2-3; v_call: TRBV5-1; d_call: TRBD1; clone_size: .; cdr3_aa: CASSLEGQGPYTDTQYF; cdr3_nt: TGCGCCAGCAGCTTGGAGGGACAGGGACCGTACACAGATACGCAGTATTTT
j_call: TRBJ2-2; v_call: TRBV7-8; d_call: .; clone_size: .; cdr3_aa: CASSLAKTNTGELFF; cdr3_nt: TGTGCCAGCAGCTTAGCGAAGACAAACACCGGGGAGCTGTTTTTT
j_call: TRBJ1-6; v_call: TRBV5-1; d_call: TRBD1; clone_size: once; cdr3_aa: CASSPGTGRSGNSPLHF; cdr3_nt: TGCGCCAGCAGCCCTGGGACAGGGCGGTCGGGGAATTCACCCCTCCACTTT
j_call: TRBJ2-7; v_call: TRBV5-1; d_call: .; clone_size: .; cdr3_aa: CASSLGGQSYEQYF; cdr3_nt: TGCGCCAGCAGCTTGGGGGGGCAATCCTACGAGCAGTACTTC
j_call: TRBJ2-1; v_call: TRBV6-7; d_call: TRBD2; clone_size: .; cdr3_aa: CASSYPEGTSGPESYNEQFF; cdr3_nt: TGTGCCAGCAGTTACCCTGAGGGGACTAGCGGGCCTGAATCCTACAATGAGCAGTTCTTC
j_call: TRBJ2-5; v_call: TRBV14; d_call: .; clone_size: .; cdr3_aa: CASSQVGPGKETQYF; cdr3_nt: TGTGCCAGCAGCCAAGTAGGGCCGGGAAAGGAGACCCAGTACTTC
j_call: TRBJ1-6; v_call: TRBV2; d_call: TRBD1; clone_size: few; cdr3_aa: CAMLLDRGNSPLHF; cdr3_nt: TGTGCCATGCTACTGGACAGGGGGAATTCACCCCTCCACTTT
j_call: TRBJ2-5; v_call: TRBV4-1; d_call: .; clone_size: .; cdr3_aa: CASSQGDRIETQYF; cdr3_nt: TGCGCCAGCAGCCAAGGCGACCGAATCGAGACCCAGTACTTC
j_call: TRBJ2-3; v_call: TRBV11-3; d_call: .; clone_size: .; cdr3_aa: CASSRNWGGTDTQYF; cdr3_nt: TGTGCCAGCAGCCGGAATTGGGGGGGCACAGATACGCAGTATTTT
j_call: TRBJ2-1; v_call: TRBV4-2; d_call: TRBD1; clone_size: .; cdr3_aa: CASSRSGTGGLSEQFF; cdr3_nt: TGTGCCAGCAGCCGATCCGGGACAGGGGGCTTAAGTGAGCAGTTCTTC
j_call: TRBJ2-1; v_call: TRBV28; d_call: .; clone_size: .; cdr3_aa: CASSLRPGKQGGPSYNEQFF; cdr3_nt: TGTGCCAGCAGTTTAAGGCCAGGGAAGCAGGGGGGGCCCTCCTACAATGAGCAGTTCTTC
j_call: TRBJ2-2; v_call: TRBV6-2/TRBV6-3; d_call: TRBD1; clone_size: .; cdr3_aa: CASSYSPSKQGVDTGELFF; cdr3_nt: TGTGCCAGCAGTTACTCGCCCTCGAAACAGGGGGTTGACACCGGGGAGCTGTTTTTT
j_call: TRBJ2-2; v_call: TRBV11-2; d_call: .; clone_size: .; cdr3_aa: CASSFLIFSLGELFF; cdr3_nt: TGTGCCAGCAGCTTCCTAATTTTCTCCCTCGGGGAGCTGTTTTTT
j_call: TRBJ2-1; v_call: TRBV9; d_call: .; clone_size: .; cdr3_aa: CASSPGPADNEQFF; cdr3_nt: TGTGCCAGCAGCCCCGGACCGGCGGACAATGAGCAGTTCTTC
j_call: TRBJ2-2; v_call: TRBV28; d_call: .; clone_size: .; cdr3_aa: CASSRAEKLFF; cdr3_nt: TGTGCCAGCAGCCGGGCGGAGAAGCTGTTTTTT
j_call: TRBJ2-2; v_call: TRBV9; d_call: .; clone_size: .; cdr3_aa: CASSPPLAGELFF; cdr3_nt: TGTGCCAGCAGCCCCCCCCTAGCCGGGGAGCTGTTTTTT
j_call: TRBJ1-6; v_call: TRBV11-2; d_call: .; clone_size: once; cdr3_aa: CASSLAGSRGDSPLHF; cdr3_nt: TGTGCCAGCAGCTTAGCGGGTTCTAGGGGGGATTCACCCCTCCACTTT
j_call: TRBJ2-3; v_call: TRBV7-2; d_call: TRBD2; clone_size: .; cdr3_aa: CASSLPSGFRTDTQYF; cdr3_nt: TGTGCCAGCAGCTTACCTAGCGGGTTCCGCACAGATACGCAGTATTTT
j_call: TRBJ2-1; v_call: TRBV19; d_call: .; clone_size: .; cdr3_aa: CASSINRIRTSSYNEQFF; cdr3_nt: TGTGCCAGTAGTATAAACAGAATTAGGACGAGCTCCTACAATGAGCAGTTCTTC
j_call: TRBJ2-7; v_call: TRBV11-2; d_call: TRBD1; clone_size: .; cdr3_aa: CASSEDRGLREQYF; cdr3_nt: TGTGCCAGCAGCGAAGACAGGGGGCTCAGAGAGCAGTACTTC
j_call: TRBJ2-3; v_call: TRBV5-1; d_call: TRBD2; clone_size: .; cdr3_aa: CASTFNPAGHTDTQYF; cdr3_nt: TGCGCCAGCACCTTCAACCCAGCGGGGCACACAGATACGCAGTATTTT
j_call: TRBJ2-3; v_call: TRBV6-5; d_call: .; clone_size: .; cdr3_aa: CASSYRFTEDTQYF; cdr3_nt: TGTGCCAGCAGTTACCGTTTTACAGAAGATACGCAGTATTTT
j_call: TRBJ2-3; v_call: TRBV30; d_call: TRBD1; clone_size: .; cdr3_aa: CAWSVLGQGPSTDTQYF; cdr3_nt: TGTGCCTGGAGTGTTCTCGGACAGGGTCCTAGCACAGATACGCAGTATTTT
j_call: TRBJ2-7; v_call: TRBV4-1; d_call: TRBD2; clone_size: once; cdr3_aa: CASSQPGSGVHEQYF; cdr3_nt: TGCGCCAGCAGCCAACCGGGTAGCGGGGTCCACGAGCAGTACTTC
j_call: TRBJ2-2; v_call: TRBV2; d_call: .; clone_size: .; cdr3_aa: CASSGTGELFF; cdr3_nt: TGTGCCAGCAGTGGCACCGGGGAGCTGTTTTTT
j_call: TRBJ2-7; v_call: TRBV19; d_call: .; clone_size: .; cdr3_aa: CASSIGYSYEQYF; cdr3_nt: TGTGCCAGTAGTATTGGATACTCCTACGAGCAGTACTTC
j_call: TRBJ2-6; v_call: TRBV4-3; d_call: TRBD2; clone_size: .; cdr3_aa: CASSQDGTSGANVLTF; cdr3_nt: TGCGCCAGCAGCCAAGATGGGACTAGTGGGGCCAACGTCCTGACTTTC
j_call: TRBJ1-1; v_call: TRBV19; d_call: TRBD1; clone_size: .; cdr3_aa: CASSIGTGGPNTEAFF; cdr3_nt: TGTGCCAGTAGTATAGGGACAGGGGGACCGAACACTGAAGCTTTCTTT